This TCR beta chain is from a study of T cell clones after liver transplantation (dated by TCRdb to about 2019). For the study in its entirety: The samples were obtained from ITN030ST, a randomized trial that attempted immunosuppression withdrawal within 2 years after liver transplantation. Donor-reactive T cell clones were identified by TCRbeta sequencing after a pre-transplant mixed lymphocyte reaction and then tracked in post-transplant blood. As an antigen-independent comparator for donor-reactive sequences, third party-reactive TCRbeta sequences were also identified from pre-transplant MLRs. Of the eight recipients, a few were HCV-positive, while the remaining recipients had been transplanted for non-autoimmune, non-viral indications. Until randomization at 12-24 months post-transplant, subjects were given standard immunosuppression, with no induction therapy. Tolerance was defined as complete immunosuppression withdrawal for at least one year with no rise in liver enzymes beyond twice the upper limit of normal. Blood samples were collected pre-transplant, then pre-randomization ahead of withdrawal, and finally post-randomization once withdrawal had either been completed or failed. The studied cohort comprised 8 liver transplant recipients, 3 classified as tolerant and 5 as non-tolerant. The study at large found these results: The decline in donor-reactive sequences exceeded the decline in third party-reactive sequences, suggesting partial antigen-specific deletion that was unrelated to withdrawal success. Because of small, heterogeneous patient numbers and non-standardized post-transplant time points, the conclusions were only preliminary. Because no allograft tissue specimens were available, donor-reactive T cells may have migrated into the graft instead of being deleted. Low numbers of available donor cells limited the measurable donor-reactive repertoire in two subjects. In 5 of 8 subjects, regardless of tolerance or HCV status, circulating donor-reactive CD4 TCRbeta sequences dropped significantly post-transplant. After accounting for repertoire turnover, donor-reactive detection was significantly reduced in 7 of 8 subjects for CD4 and 8 of 8 for CD8.

A note on this clone: This receptor's antigen is unknown. Base qualities were left out, and no much larger clone turns up one base away.

High-throughput TCRbeta CDR3 sequencing of frozen genomic DNA was performed by immunoSEQ, with PCR amplification, mapping, bias correction and internal controls included. In the original analysis: Only productive rearrangements were retained, with each unique TCRbeta sequence defined by its CDR3 nucleotide sequence together with its V and J gene. For classification of a sequence as donor-reactive, at least 5-fold expansion in CFSE-low cells relative to unstimulated pre-transplant cells and a frequency of at least 0.01% were required. To ensure at least 90% detection power, minimum frequency thresholds were set for each subject based on that subject's lowest-template unstimulated sample. Repertoire turnover was measured by Jensen-Shannon divergence between the top 1000 TCRbeta sequences post- and pre-transplant. Changes in detection of donor-reactive sequences were assessed with two-sided Fisher's exact tests. Imported from immuneACCESS, the table was reduced by TCRdb to in-frame sequences with V and J called. These copies leave out some clones; in studies compared against another copy, an unresolved V gene accounts for under half, and the cause of the remainder is not known. The V and J calls and the clone size are those of that table, but D and trimming were determined from the DNA. Counted in this sample were roughly 120,000 clones; 90% of them appeared once. The ten top clones hold roughly 0.8% of the sample.

In the germline V gene, CDR1 corresponds to KGHSH and CDR2 to LQKENI. Measured from the cysteine to the phenylalanine, the CDR3 is 15 residues long. The DNA shown is the 45-base CDR3, in frame from base 1. V lost 3 bases and J lost 2 bases, and the count of bases not matched to a germline gene is 4. Thawed unstimulated PBMCs were stained for CD3, CD4 and CD8 and FACS-sorted into CD3+CD4+ and CD3+CD8+ populations. Each of the 8 studied subjects was randomized to immunosuppression withdrawal. The Qiagen DNeasy Blood and Tissue Kit was used for genomic DNA isolation. The TCR originated in a human patient who received a liver transplant. Some T cells present after a transplant may be cells of the graft donor. The sequencing here drew on CD4+ T cells from blood, taken 12 months after liver transplant. The chain is assembled from TRBV18 and TRBJ2-1, with 7 bases in between that match TRBD1. The CDR3 reads as follows: CASSPLTGTYNEQFF. The DNA reads as follows: TGTGCCAGCTCACCGTTGACAGGGACCTACAATGAGCAGTTCTTC.